These 22 T cell receptor beta chains originate from one sample sequenced in a study of regulatory T cells in long-lasting Graves disease. Construction of the TCR beta libraries employed iRepertoire HTBI primers in conjunction with Arm-PCR of CDR3 regions. TCRdb recomputed calls from the multiplex PCR reads with MiXCR, one row per CDR3 protein. The sample has 450,000 to 600,000 distinct CDR3 sequences; 15% to 20% are singletons. The time point is: newly diagnosed GD, antithyroid drugs for less than 3 months. After RNA was extracted from PBMCs, the TCR library was made from it. These data were likewise used in another study, on T cells in Graves' hyperthyroidism and ophthalmopathy.

The material sequenced was peripheral blood mononuclear cells (PBMCs), taken at new diagnosis, from a patient treated with antithyroid drugs. Receptor source: a man aged 35 to 55 with Graves disease.

The genes are TRBV28 and TRBJ2-3, with TRBD2 matching 10 bases. The CDR3 spans 18 residues. V lost 5 bases and J lost 0; bases outside the gene matches: 11. Germline CDR1 is MDHEN and CDR2 is SYDVKM. CDR3 coding DNA: TGTGCCAGCAGTCTACTAGCGGGGACCAAGCTTAGCACAGATACGCAGTATTTT. It yields the protein CASSLLAGTKLSTDTQYF.

This clonotype was recorded many times. The gene calls are TRBV5-8 and TRBJ2-3; 13 bases are shared with TRBD2. Germline CDR1 is SGHTS and CDR2 is YDEGEE. There are 16 residues in the CDR3. Trimming cost V 0 bases and J 6 bases; bases outside gene matches: 4. CDR3 sequence: CASSLAATSGRDTQYF. In DNA, the CDR3 is TGTGCCAGCAGCTTGGCCGCGACTAGCGGGAGGGATACGCAGTATTTT.

The V gene is TRBV29-1, the J gene TRBJ2-7; TRBD1 agrees at 10 bases. J was trimmed by 6 bases and V by 6 bases; bases with no gene match: 2. The length of the CDR3 is 11 residues. Germline V gene data show CDR1 as SQVTM and CDR2 as ANQGSEA. CDR3 protein: CSVGDRGEQYF. In DNA, the CDR3 is TGCAGCGTAGGGGACAGGGGCGAGCAGTACTTC.

The table lists this clonotype with many counts. This chain links TRBV11-3 with TRBJ2-2, with D perhaps TRBD1 or TRBD2 (5 bases each). V was shortened by 5 bases and J by 5 bases, with 15 bases between the two germline ends. Per germline, CDR1 SGHNT and CDR2 YENEEA. This CDR3 spans 15 amino acids. The CDR3 coding sequence is TGTGCCAGCAGCCCCGGGGCGGGTTTGACCGGGGAGCTGTTTTTT. It is translated as CASSPGAGLTGELFF.

The chain links TRBV19 to TRBJ1-1; TRBD1 aligns across 8 bases. Germline lookup yields CDR1 LNHDA and CDR2 SQIVND (reference sequence). This CDR3 contains 15 residues. Trimming removed 7 bases from V and 1 base from J; junction bases left unmatched: 8. CDR3 sequence (DNA): TGTGCCAGTATTACTCGACAGGGGCCGAACACTGAAGCTTTCTTT. Its protein is CASITRQGPNTEAFF.

The CDR3 reads CATSDYAVRGDTQYF. The CDR3 bases are TGTGCCACCAGTGATTATGCGGTGAGGGGAGATACGCAGTATTTT. The chain carries TRBV24-1 and TRBJ2-3; D tentatively reads TRBD1 or TRBD2 (5 bases each). The CDR3 runs 15 residues. Trimming cost V 2 bases and J 5 bases, with 13 bases left between them. Germline CDR1 and CDR2: KGHDR and SFDVKD.

At least ten counts were recorded for this clonotype. The rearrangement links TRBV18 to TRBJ1-4, with 7 bases aligning to TRBD1. Germline CDR1 KGHSH, CDR2 LQKENI. Germline trimming cut 4 bases from V and 3 bases from J; bases unmatched to any gene: 8. The CDR3 has 16 amino acids. The CDR3 reads CASSRDSPTANEKLFF. CDR3 DNA: TGTGCCAGCTCACGGGACAGCCCGACGGCTAATGAAAAACTGTTTTTT.

On this clonotype: The limits of the CDR3 on the DNA are not certain, so only TCRdb's listed CDR3 is given. The rearrangement uses TRBV20-1 and TRBJ2-2; TRBD2, the D gene given by the table, was not confirmed from the DNA. Germline V CDR1 and CDR2: DFQATT, SNEGSKA (reference sequence). Ends included, the CDR3 has 17 residues. CDR3 loop: CSARGTSGRAGPGSCFF.

This clonotype appeared a few times. The chain recombines TRBV4-2 with TRBJ2-3, with D tentatively TRBD2 (6 bases). Germline loops: CDR1 LGHNA, CDR2 YNFKEQ. There are 14 residues in the CDR3. V was cut by 0 bases and J by 6 bases, with 10 bases left in between. The CDR3 DNA follows: TGTGCCAGCAGCCAAGATCGGAGGGAGGATACGCAGTATTTT. Its translation is CASSQDRREDTQYF.

This clonotype was detected a few times. The gene calls are TRBV7-8 and TRBJ1-1, with D perhaps TRBD1 (5 bases). The V and J ends lost 1 base and 7 bases respectively, with 7 bases between them. Germline V CDR1 and CDR2: SGHVS, FQNEAQ. The CDR3 has 12 amino acids. As DNA, the CDR3 is TGTGCCAGCAGCTTAGTAACAGGTGAAGCTTTCTTT. It yields the protein CASSLVTGEAFF.

The chain has TRBV9 and TRBJ1-2, with 8 bases that match TRBD1. Trimming cost V 4 bases and J 4 bases; bases outside gene matches: 9. CDR3 length: 15 amino acids. Germline CDR1 reads SGDLS; CDR2 reads YYNGEE. The CDR3 loop reads CASSPKGQEVYGYTF. The CDR3 DNA is TGTGCCAGCAGCCCGAAGGGACAGGAGGTCTATGGCTACACCTTC.

This clonotype has at least ten counts. This sequence joins TRBV7-3 and TRBJ2-5; 11 nucleotides match TRBD1. Germline V gene sequence: CDR1 SGHTA, CDR2 FQGTGA. Unmatched junction bases numbered 4, after V lost 2 bases and J lost 5 bases. The CDR3 covers 15 residues. CDR3 protein: CASSLVGTGGETQYF. The CDR3 DNA reads as TGTGCCAGCAGCTTAGTTGGGACAGGGGGGGAGACCCAGTACTTC.

The table lists this clonotype with many counts. The chain carries TRBV20-1 and TRBJ2-1; D might be TRBD2 (5 bases). Germline CDR1 and CDR2: DFQATT and SNEGSKA (reference sequence). The ends were cut back, 1 base at V and 4 bases at J, with 8 bases in the middle. The CDR3 length is 13 residues. CDR3 residues: CSARVGLYNEQFF. As DNA, the CDR3 is TGCAGTGCTAGAGTTGGACTGTACAATGAGCAGTTCTTC.

Many counts were recorded for this clonotype. The chain recombines TRBV28 with TRBJ1-1, with D unclear. Germline V gene lookup returns CDR1 MDHEN and CDR2 SYDVKM. The CDR3 runs 14 residues. V was cut by 4 bases and J by 1 base, with 10 bases left in between. The chain's CDR3 is CASSSVTRNTEAFF. The DNA of the CDR3 is TGTGCCAGCAGTTCAGTGACGAGGAACACTGAAGCTTTCTTT. Full variable domain (missing parts from reference TRBV28 and TRBJ1-1): DVKVTQSSRYLVKRTGEKVFLECVQDMDHENMFWYRQDPGLGLRLIYFSYDVKMKEKGDIPEGYSVSREKKERFSLILESASTNQTSMYLCASSSVTRNTEAFFGQGTRLTVV.

V usage is TRBV9 and J usage is TRBJ1-2; D possibly corresponds to TRBD1 (5 bases). V lost 6 bases, J lost 13 bases, and 16 bases lay in between. The CDR3 contains 11 residues. Germline V CDR1 and CDR2: SGDLS, YYNGEE. The CDR3 nucleotides are TGTGCCAGCAAGGAAGCAGGGAAGATCACCTTC. This codes for CASKEAGKITF. Variable domain in full (rest from reference TRBV9 and TRBJ1-2): DSGVTQTPKHLITATGQRVTLRCSPRSGDLSVYWYQQSLDQGLQFLIQYYNGEERAKGNILERFSAQQFPDLHSELNLSSLELGDSALYFCASKEAGKITFGSGTRLTVV.

J is TRBJ1-6 and V is TRBV12-3 or TRBV12-4; TRBD1 might be the D (5 bases). The CDR3 consists of 15 residues. Deletions cut 4 bases from V and 7 bases from J, with 14 bases between. As DNA, the CDR3 is TGTGCCAGCAGTTCCCTTGGGGGGAGCAATTCACCCCTCCACTTT. Translating it yields CASSSLGGSNSPLHF.

In its sample, this clonotype was seen a few times. The chain is built from TRBV24-1 and TRBJ1-2, with D maybe TRBD1 (5 bases). Germline lookup yields CDR1 KGHDR and CDR2 SFDVKD. V was pared by 3 bases and J by 8 bases, with 18 bases between. This CDR3 has 15 residues. CDR3: CATSDRDPQGAGYTF. CDR3 DNA sequence: TGTGCCACCAGTGATCGAGACCCGCAGGGCGCCGGCTACACCTTC.

This clonotype was found many times. The V call is TRBV2, the J call TRBJ1-5; 9 positions agree with TRBD1. V dropped 5 bases and J dropped 9; count of bases not matched to a gene: 11. The CDR3 runs to 15 residues. Germline CDR1 SNHLY, CDR2 FYNNEI. CDR3 nucleotides: TGTGCCAGCAGTAAGGGACAGGGTAGGAGTTGGCCCCAGCATTTT. Protein: CASSKGQGRSWPQHF.

There are many counts of this clonotype. The rearrangement joins TRBV18 to TRBJ1-4; 7 nucleotides match TRBD1. This CDR3 spans 13 amino acids. V shed 4 bases, J shed 7 bases, and the junction held 3 bases outside the gene matches. Per the germline V gene, CDR1 is KGHSH and CDR2 is LQKENI. The DNA of the CDR3 is TGTGCCAGCTCACTCAACAGGGGTGAAAAACTGTTTTTT. Protein sequence: CASSLNRGEKLFF.

There are a few counts of this clonotype. An end of the junction does not agree with germline; a read error may underlie this. V is TRBV18 and J is TRBJ2-2; 7 nucleotides match TRBD1. Per the germline V gene, CDR1 is KGHSH and CDR2 is LQKENI. The CDR3 length is 16 residues. CDR3: CAGSPPNRGRTGELFF. In DNA form, the CDR3 reads TGTGCCGGCTCACCACCCAACAGGGGTCGGACCGGGGAGCTGTTTTTT.

This clonotype came up many times. The chain is built from TRBV28 and TRBJ2-7; no clear D gene. Germline-derived CDR1 and CDR2 are MDHEN and SYDVKM. CDR3 length: 15 residues. Between the trimmed V and J ends, which lost 6 bases and 4 bases, there was a span of 19 bases. The CDR3 is CASSLYRGKQYEQYF. The CDR3 DNA reads as TGTGCCAGCAGCCTTTACAGAGGTAAACAGTACGAGCAGTACTTC. Drawing the rest from reference TRBV28 and TRBJ2-7, the complete variable domain is DVKVTQSSRYLVKRTGEKVFLECVQDMDHENMFWYRQDPGLGLRLIYFSYDVKMKEKGDIPEGYSVSREKKERFSLILESASTNQTSMYLCASSLYRGKQYEQYFGPGTRLTVT.

The table lists this clonotype with many counts. V and J are TRBV28 and TRBJ2-7, with a possible D match to TRBD1 (6 bases). V lost 5 bases to trimming and J lost 4 bases, with 18 bases between them. Per germline, CDR1 MDHEN and CDR2 SYDVKM. This CDR3 is built from 15 residues. CDR3 loop: CASSPTDRHSYEQYF. The CDR3 DNA reads TGTGCCAGCAGTCCGACGGACAGACACTCGTACGAGCAGTACTTC.